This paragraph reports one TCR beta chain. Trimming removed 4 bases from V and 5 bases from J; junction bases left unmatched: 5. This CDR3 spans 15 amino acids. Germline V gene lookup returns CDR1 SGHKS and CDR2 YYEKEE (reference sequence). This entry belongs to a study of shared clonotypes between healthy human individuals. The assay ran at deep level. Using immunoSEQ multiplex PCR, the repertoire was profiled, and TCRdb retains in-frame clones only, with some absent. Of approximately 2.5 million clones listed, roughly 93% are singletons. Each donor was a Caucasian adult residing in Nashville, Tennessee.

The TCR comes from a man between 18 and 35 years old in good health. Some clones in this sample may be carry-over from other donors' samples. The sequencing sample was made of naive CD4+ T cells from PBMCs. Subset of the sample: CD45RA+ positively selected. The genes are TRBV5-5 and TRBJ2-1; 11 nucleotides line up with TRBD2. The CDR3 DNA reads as TGTGCCAGCAGCGACGGGACTAGCGGCCACAATGAGCAGTTCTTC. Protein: CASSDGTSGHNEQFF. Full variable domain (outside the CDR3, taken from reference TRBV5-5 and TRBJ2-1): DAGVTQSPTHLIKTRGQQVTLRCSPISGHKSVSWYQQVLGQGPQFIFQYYEKEERGRGNFPDRFSARQFPNYSSELNVNALLLGDSALYLCASSDGTSGHNEQFFGPGTRLTVL.